Presented here are 2 T cell receptor beta chains from one specimen sequenced in a study of T cell responses to AZD1222 COVID-19 vaccine. Method: immunoSEQ multiplex PCR; TCRdb's copy keeps in-frame clones and lacks some. The sample yields fewer than 200,000 clones, approximately 88% seen once. Sample: peripheral blood, taken 28 days after the second AZD1222 dose. All receptors come from an adult who received the AZD1222 COVID-19 vaccine.

The chain uses TRBV27 and TRBJ2-3; perhaps TRBD1 as D (5 bases). The germline V and J ends were trimmed by 1 base and 4 bases, with 9 bases remaining between them. The CDR3 contains 14 residues. Germline lookup yields CDR1 MNHEY and CDR2 SMNVEV (reference sequence). For the CDR3, the DNA is TGTGCCAGCAGTTTATTTGGGGCCTCAGATACGCAGTATTTT. This encodes CASSLFGASDTQYF.

The chain has TRBV10-3 and TRBJ1-5; 8 positions agree with TRBD1. V trimming: 10 bases; J trimming: 3 bases; junction bases outside the gene matches: 8. CDR3 size: 14 residues. The germline CDR1 and CDR2 sequences are ENHRY and SYGVKD. As DNA, the CDR3 is TGTGCCACCCGAGGACAGGGCCACAATCAGCCCCAGCATTTT. Translated, it gives CATRGQGHNQPQHF.